These T cell receptor beta chains were read from a single sample in a study of chemoradiotherapy in HPV16-positive cancers. Sequenced by immunoSEQ multiplex PCR; TCRdb stores in-frame clones only, minus some. The sample lists 5,000 to 6,500 clones; approximately 72% were seen once. Sample acquisition took place from a patient who underwent chemoradiotherapy. Source of these receptors: a human donor with HPV-associated anogenital cancer. The CDR3 runs from the conserved cysteine through the conserved F or W. The D gene is left open where the match is weak. Clone size, where shown, is once, few, many, or a class for clones that have expanded.

v_gene	j_gene	abundance	len	d_gene	CDR3aa	CDR3nt
TRBV19	TRBJ1-1	.	16	TRBD1	CASSPYGQGANTEAFF	TGTGCCAGTAGTCCCTACGGACAGGGGGCGAACACTGAAGCTTTCTTT
TRBV2	TRBJ2-1	.	14	.	CASSESSRYNEQFF	TGTGCCAGCAGTGAATCGAGCCGCTACAATGAGCAGTTCTTC
TRBV7-9	TRBJ2-5	.	15	.	CASSPSRWISETQYF	TGTGCCAGCAGCCCGTCTCGGTGGATCTCAGAGACCCAGTACTTC
TRBV21-1	TRBJ2-7	.	16	.	CASSPPPSRSSYEQYF	TGTGCCAGCAGCCCACCCCCTTCACGGAGCTCCTACGAGCAGTACTTC
TRBV4-1	TRBJ1-4	few	15	.	CASSSPLGIGEKLFF	TGCGCCAGCAGCTCACCTCTTGGCATTGGTGAAAAACTGTTTTTT
TRBV5-3	TRBJ2-1	.	14	.	CARSFSGSLCEQFF	TGTGCCAGAAGCTTTTCGGGCAGTCTGTGTGAGCAGTTCTTC
TRBV27	TRBJ1-5	few	14	TRBD1	CASRQTGGNQPQHF	TGTGCCAGCAGACAGACAGGGGGGAACCAGCCCCAGCATTTT
TRBV10-3	TRBJ2-7	few	12	TRBD1	CATTGGWYEQYF	TGTGCCACCACAGGGGGCTGGTACGAGCAGTACTTC
TRBV6-5	TRBJ2-4	.	12	.	CASSSSLNIQYF	TGTGCCAGCAGTTCGAGTCTTAACATTCAGTACTTC
TRBV7-3	TRBJ2-2	.	16	TRBD1	CASSPRTGSNTGELFF	TGTGCCAGCAGCCCACGGACAGGATCGAACACCGGGGAGCTGTTTTTT
TRBV18	TRBJ1-1	.	15	.	CASSPGPRASTEAFF	TGTGCCAGCTCACCGGGGCCCAGGGCGTCGACTGAAGCTTTCTTT
TRBV6-1	TRBJ1-1	.	14	TRBD1	CASSEARTGREAFF	TGTGCCAGCAGTGAAGCGAGGACAGGTCGTGAAGCTTTCTTT
TRBV19	TRBJ2-7	.	15	TRBD2	CASSIGLADSYEQYF	TGTGCCAGTAGTATAGGACTAGCGGACTCCTACGAGCAGTACTTC
TRBV5-1	TRBJ2-1	.	15	TRBD2	CASSPRAGGYNEQFF	TGCGCCAGCAGCCCGAGGGCGGGAGGATACAATGAGCAGTTCTTC
TRBV27	TRBJ1-2	few	16	TRBD1	CASSLSGTGLYYGYTF	TGTGCCAGCAGTTTAAGCGGGACAGGGTTATACTATGGCTACACCTTC
TRBV9	TRBJ1-1	.	15	.	CASSLRDGPGTEAFF	TGTGCCAGCAGCCTGCGGGACGGCCCTGGCACTGAAGCTTTCTTT
TRBV7-3	TRBJ2-1	.	16	TRBD2	CASSYRTSGSWNEQFF	TGTGCCAGCAGCTACCGGACTAGCGGGAGTTGGAATGAGCAGTTCTTC
TRBV11-3	TRBJ2-7	.	18	.	CASSPFPATRNTYYEQYF	TGTGCCAGCAGCCCGTTTCCGGCTACCAGGAATACCTACTACGAGCAGTACTTC
TRBV4-1	TRBJ2-7	.	16	.	CASSQVLGGASYEQYF	TGCGCCAGCAGCCAAGTTCTCGGCGGGGCCTCCTACGAGCAGTACTTC
TRBV7-8	TRBJ2-2	.	16	TRBD2	CASSSLAGRNTGELFF	TGTGCCAGCAGCTCTCTAGCGGGAAGGAACACCGGGGAGCTGTTTTTT
TRBV9	TRBJ1-2	few	12	.	CASSVGGYGYTF	TGTGCCAGCAGCGTAGGAGGTTATGGCTACACCTTC
TRBV4-1	TRBJ2-7	.	16	TRBD2	CASSQDPWGGSYEQYF	TGCGCCAGCAGCCAAGATCCCTGGGGGGGGTCCTACGAGCAGTACTTC
TRBV6-4	TRBJ2-3	once	13	.	CASSLRNTDTQYF	TGTGCCAGCAGTTTGAGAAACACAGATACGCAGTATTTT
TRBV6-1	TRBJ2-1	.	13	.	CASSGDSHNEQFF	TGTGCCAGCAGTGGGGATAGCCACAATGAGCAGTTCTTC
TRBV28	TRBJ2-3	.	11	.	CASRYTDTQYF	TGTGCCAGCAGATACACAGATACGCAGTATTTT
TRBV7-2	TRBJ1-6	few	16	TRBD1	CASSLAGQAYNSPLHF	TGTGCCAGCAGCTTAGCCGGACAGGCCTATAATTCACCCCTCCACTTT
TRBV9	TRBJ2-6	few	14	.	CASSVASGANVLTF	TGTGCCAGCAGCGTTGCCTCTGGGGCCAACGTCCTGACTTTC
TRBV4-1	TRBJ1-5	.	17	.	CASSQDVSGWGNQPQHF	TGCGCCAGCAGCCAAGATGTATCGGGGTGGGGCAATCAGCCCCAGCATTTT
TRBV2	TRBJ1-5	.	16	TRBD1	CASRLDRDRVEQPQHF	TGTGCCAGCAGACTGGACCGGGACAGGGTTGAACAGCCCCAGCATTTT
TRBV2	TRBJ1-3	few	12	.	CASSAQSDTIYF	TGTGCCAGCAGTGCCCAGAGCGACACCATATATTTT
TRBV21-1	TRBJ2-1	.	15	.	CASSYRDISYNEQFF	TGTGCCAGCAGCTACCGGGACATCTCCTACAATGAGCAGTTCTTC
TRBV11-3	TRBJ2-1	.	18	.	CASSHLTIRDETYNEQFF	TGTGCCAGCAGCCACTTAACGATCAGGGATGAGACTTACAATGAGCAGTTCTTC
TRBV19	TRBJ2-7	.	15	TRBD1	CASSKDRGREYEQYF	TGTGCCAGTAGCAAGGACAGGGGGCGCGAGTACGAGCAGTACTTC
TRBV6-1	TRBJ1-1	.	11	.	CASTLGWVAFF	TGTGCCAGCACCCTGGGATGGGTGGCTTTCTTT
TRBV6-1	TRBJ2-1	.	11	TRBD1	CASSWDRVYVF	TGTGCCAGCTCTTGGGACAGGGTTTATGTCTTC
TRBV29-1	TRBJ2-5	.	14	TRBD2	CSVEVQGGWETQYF	TGCAGCGTTGAAGTTCAGGGAGGGTGGGAGACCCAGTACTTC
TRBV28	TRBJ1-5	.	16	TRBD1	CASSLTGVPAGQPQHF	TGTGCCAGCAGTTTAACAGGGGTCCCAGCAGGGCAGCCCCAGCATTTT
TRBV2	TRBJ2-7	.	16	.	CASSEQSVGYAYEQYF	TGTGCCAGCAGTGAACAATCCGTGGGGTATGCCTACGAGCAGTACTTC